The clone carrying this TCR beta chain was detected only a few times. Its antigen is unknown. The length of the CDR3 is 12 residues. Trimming cost V 6 bases and J 3 bases, with 9 bases left between them. CDR1 LNHDA and CDR2 SQIVND come from the germline V gene (reference sequence). It was genomic DNA that served as the template for profiling TCR beta VDJ and CDR3. TCRdb fed the reads into MiXCR, producing one record per CDR3 protein. There are around 150,000 distinct CDR3 sequences in the sample; around 48% occur only once, and roughly 30% lies in the top ten. This sample was included in a study of CD8+CD57+ T cells in acquired aplastic anemia. Study results and limitations: Around 27 sequences, all CD8+ CDR3, were shared between patients and controls. Patients and controls were not found to differ significantly in CD8+ Simpson's diversity.

An expansion of CD8+CD57+ cells by flow cytometry had been shown in patients chosen for sequencing. The diagnosis in all patients was severe acquired aplastic anemia. No therapy had been given to the patients at the time of blood sampling. The V and J genes are TRBV19 and TRBJ2-7, with D possibly matching TRBD1 (7 bases). This TCR came from a human donor with aplastic anemia. Sample: sorted CD4+, CD8+, or CD8+CD57+ T cells (not recorded which) from PBMCs. The CDR3 is CASSRGDYEQYF. DNA of the CDR3: TGTGCCAGTAGCAGGGGGGACTACGAGCAGTACTTC.